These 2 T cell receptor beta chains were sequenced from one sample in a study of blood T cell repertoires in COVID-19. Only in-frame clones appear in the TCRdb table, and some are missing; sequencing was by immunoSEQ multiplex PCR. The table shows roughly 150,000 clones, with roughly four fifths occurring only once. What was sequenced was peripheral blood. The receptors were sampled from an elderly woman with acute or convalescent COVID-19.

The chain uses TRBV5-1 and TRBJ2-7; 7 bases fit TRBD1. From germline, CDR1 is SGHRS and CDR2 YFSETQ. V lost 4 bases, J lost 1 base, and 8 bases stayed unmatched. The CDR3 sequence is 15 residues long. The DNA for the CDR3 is TGCGCCAGCAGCCTCTCGGCAGGGGGTTCCTACGAGCAGTACTTC. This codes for CASSLSAGGSYEQYF.

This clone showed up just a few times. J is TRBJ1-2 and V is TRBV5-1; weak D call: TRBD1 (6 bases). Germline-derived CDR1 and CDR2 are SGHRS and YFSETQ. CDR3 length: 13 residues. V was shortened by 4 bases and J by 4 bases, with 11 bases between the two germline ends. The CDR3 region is CASSLGQIYGYTF. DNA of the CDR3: TGCGCCAGCAGCCTCGGACAGATCTATGGCTACACCTTC.